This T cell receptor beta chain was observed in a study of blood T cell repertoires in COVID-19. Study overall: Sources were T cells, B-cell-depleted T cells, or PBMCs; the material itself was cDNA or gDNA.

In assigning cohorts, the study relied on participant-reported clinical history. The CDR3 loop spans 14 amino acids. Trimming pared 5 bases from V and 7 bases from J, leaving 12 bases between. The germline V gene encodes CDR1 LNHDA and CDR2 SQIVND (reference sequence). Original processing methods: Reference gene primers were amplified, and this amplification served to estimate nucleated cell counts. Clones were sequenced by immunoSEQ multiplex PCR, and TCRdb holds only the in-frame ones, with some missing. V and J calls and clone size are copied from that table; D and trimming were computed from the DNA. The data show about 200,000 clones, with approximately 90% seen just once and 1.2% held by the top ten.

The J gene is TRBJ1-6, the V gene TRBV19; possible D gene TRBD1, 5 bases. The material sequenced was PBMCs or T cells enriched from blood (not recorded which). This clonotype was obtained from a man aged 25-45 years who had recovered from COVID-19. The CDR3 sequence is CASSLGAGNSPLHF. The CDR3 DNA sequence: TGTGCCAGTAGTCTCGGGGCGGGAAATTCACCCCTCCACTTT.